This T cell receptor (beta chain) was profiled in a study of CD8 T cells in Susac syndrome. Across the whole study: Patients with Susac syndrome, at blood draw, were therapy-naive, on corticosteroids, or on intravenous immunoglobulin alone.

Random-hexamer reverse transcription was applied to about 0.5 to 1 ug RNA. The amplification used immunoSEQ multiplex PCR on TCR beta CDR3; it spanned 54 Vbeta and 13 Jbeta. From the immunoSEQ multiplex PCR reads, TCRdb called clonotypes with MiXCR, one entry per CDR3 protein. The table lists some 250,000 distinct CDR3 sequences, almost 97% of them singletons. CDR1 is SGHAT, CDR2 FQNNGV, per germline. CDR3 length: 15 amino acids. J lost 4 bases, V lost 3 bases, and 6 bases had no gene match. General observations from the study: The CD4+ T cell repertoires from Susac syndrome exhibited no clonal expansion.

Only a few counts were recorded for this clonotype. Its antigen is unidentified. The V call is TRBV11-2, the J call TRBJ2-5, with 9 nucleotides matching TRBD2. The clonotype originates from a human donor with Susac syndrome. Sequenced sample: CD4+ T cells from PBMCs. The chain's CDR3 is CASSLAGGPGETQYF. The CDR3 coding sequence is TGTGCCAGCAGCTTGGCGGGAGGGCCCGGAGAGACCCAGTACTTC.